This T cell receptor beta chain was identified during a study of shared clonotypes between healthy human individuals. Broader study findings: Relative to clonotypes present in all four donors, those not shared had lower generation probabilities. Clonotype sharing across several donors was observed for 4.5% to 6.5% of naive CD4 clonotypes. Represented genetic and exposure-history diversity was restricted by having few donors.

Remarks on this clone: Its specificity is unknown.

Germline V gives CDR1 MNHNS, CDR2 SASEGT. Trimming stripped 7 bases from V and 2 bases from J, with 14 bases between. This CDR3 has 15 residues. Produced via immunoSEQ multiplex PCR; TCRdb's table is partial and in-frame only. The repertoire has about a million clones, over 75% of them found once; the top ten carry around 1.4%. This receptor was taken from a man between 18 and 29 years old in good health. The specimen was memory CD4+ T cells sorted from blood. Subset indicated: CD45RA-negative fraction. V gene TRBV6-1 combines with J gene TRBJ1-4, with no clear D. The CDR3: CASTLMVKTNEKLFF. The CDR3 bases are TGTGCCAGCACTTTAATGGTAAAGACTAATGAAAAACTGTTTTTT.